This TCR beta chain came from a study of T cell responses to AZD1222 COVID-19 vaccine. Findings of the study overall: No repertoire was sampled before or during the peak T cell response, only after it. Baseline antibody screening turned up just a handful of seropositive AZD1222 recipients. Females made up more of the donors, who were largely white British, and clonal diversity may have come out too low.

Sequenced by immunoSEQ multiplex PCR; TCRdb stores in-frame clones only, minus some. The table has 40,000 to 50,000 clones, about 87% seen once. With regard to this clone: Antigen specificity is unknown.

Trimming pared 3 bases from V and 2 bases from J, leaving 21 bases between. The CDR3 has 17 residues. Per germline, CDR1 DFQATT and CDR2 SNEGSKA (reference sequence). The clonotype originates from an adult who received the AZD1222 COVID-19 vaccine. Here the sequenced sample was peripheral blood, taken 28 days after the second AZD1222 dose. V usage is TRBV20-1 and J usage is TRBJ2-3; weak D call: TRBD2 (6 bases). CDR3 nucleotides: TGCAGTGCTAGTGCCGGACGGGATGGGGGGAACACAGATACGCAGTATTTT. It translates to CSASAGRDGGNTDTQYF.